These 18 T cell receptor beta chains came from one sample sequenced in a study of STAT3 mutations in large granular lymphocyte leukemia. General observations from the study: In T-cell large granular lymphocyte leukemia, about half of patients showed multiple immunodominant subclonotypes.

Antigens of these TCRs are unknown. TCRdb keeps only in-frame clones here, not all; method: immunoSEQ multiplex PCR. The sample includes over 30,000 clones, 70% to 90% seen only once; the top ten take 0.4% to 0.55%. Material for sequencing was PBMCs. The receptors come from a human donor with T large granular lymphocyte leukemia. Some clones in this sample may be carry-over from other donors' samples.

The chain is built from TRBV30 and TRBJ1-1, with TRBD1 as a possible D gene (6 bases). V dropped 2 bases and J dropped 8 bases, with 12 bases sitting between them. The CDR3 sequence is 12 residues long. Germline CDR1 and CDR2: GTSNPN and SVGIG (reference sequence). As DNA, the CDR3 is TGTGCCTGGAGTACAGGGACATGGGAAGCTTTCTTT. This translates into CAWSTGTWEAFF.

The chain carries TRBV18 and TRBJ2-5, with 7 bases matching TRBD2. Per the germline V gene, CDR1 is KGHSH and CDR2 is LQKENI. CDR3 length equals 15 residues. V shed 5 bases, J shed 1 base, and the junction held 7 bases outside the gene matches. CDR3: CASSKVGLIQETQYF. The CDR3 region has the DNA TGTGCCAGCTCAAAGGTGGGACTAATCCAAGAGACCCAGTACTTC.

This clone was observed a handful of times. The chain uses TRBV10-3 and TRBJ1-1; unclear D gene. V was pared by 5 bases and J by 1 base, with 5 bases between. The length of the CDR3 is 12 residues. The germline CDR1 and CDR2 sequences are ENHRY and SYGVKD. As DNA, the CDR3 is TGTGCCATCAGTTACGGGAACACTGAAGCTTTCTTT. Its translation: CAISYGNTEAFF.

This chain links TRBV28 with TRBJ1-2; D not certain. Germline CDR1 MDHEN, CDR2 SYDVKM. The V gene lost 7 bases and the J gene lost 6 bases, with 15 bases spanning the gap. This CDR3 spans 13 amino acids. CDR3 nucleotide sequence: TGTGCCAGCATCGGCAGGCTGTGGCATGGCTACACCTTC. Encoded protein: CASIGRLWHGYTF.

The chain couples TRBV7-9 to TRBJ2-7; D uncertain. Germline V gene lookup returns CDR1 SEHNR and CDR2 FQNEAQ (reference sequence). Trimming cost V 1 base and J 0 bases, with 7 bases left between them. The CDR3 contains 14 residues. This CDR3 reads CASSLGQASYEQYF. As DNA, the CDR3 is TGTGCCAGCAGCTTAGGTCAGGCCTCCTACGAGCAGTACTTC. Combining the CDR3 with reference TRBV7-9 and TRBJ2-7 gives the whole variable domain DTGVSQNPRHKITKRGQNVTFRCDPISEHNRLYWYRQTLGQGPEFLTYFQNEAQLEKSRLLSDRFSAERPKGSFSTLEIQRTEQGDSAMYLCASSLGQASYEQYFGPGTRLTVT.

This clone was counted once. This chain links TRBV11-3 with TRBJ2-3, with D maybe TRBD2 (7 bases). This CDR3 comprises 14 residues. The V end was cut by 5 bases, the J end by 4 bases, with 13 bases between. CDR1 and CDR2 (germline): SGHNT, YENEEA. CDR3 bases: TGTGCCAGCAGCCCGGGGGGCGGGGCAGATACGCAGTATTTT. Its translation: CASSPGGGADTQYF. The variable domain in full, completed from reference TRBV11-3 and TRBJ2-3, reads EAGVVQSPRYKIIEKKQPVAFWCNPISGHNTLYWYLQNLGQGPELLIRYENEEAVDDSQLPKDRFSAERLKGVDSTLKIQPAELGDSAVYLCASSPGGGADTQYFGPGTRLTVL.

This chain links TRBV28 with TRBJ2-3, with 8 nucleotides matching TRBD1. V lost 5 bases and J lost 2; bases outside the gene matches: 6. CDR1 is MDHEN, CDR2 SYDVKM, per germline. The CDR3 totals 15 residues. CDR3 nucleotides: TGTGCCAGCAGTACCCTGGACAGGGCCACAGATACGCAGTATTTT. Translated: CASSTLDRATDTQYF.

This clone occurred once. V is TRBV5-4 and J is TRBJ1-2; 11 nucleotides align to TRBD1. This CDR3 has 15 amino acids. CDR1 and CDR2 from the germline V gene are SGHNT and YYREEE (reference sequence). V was pared by 4 bases and J by 5 bases, with 7 bases of the junction left unmatched. The CDR3 protein is CASSAGQGELYGYTF. For the CDR3, the DNA is TGTGCCAGCAGCGCGGGACAGGGGGAGCTTTATGGCTACACCTTC.

This chain uses TRBV5-4 with TRBJ2-1, with 10 bases identical to TRBD1. The CDR3 spans 15 residues. In germline, CDR1 is SGHNT, CDR2 YYREEE (reference sequence). V was clipped by 5 bases and J by 3 bases; unmatched bases: 5. CDR3 nucleotides: TGTGCCAGCAGGGCCGGGACAGGGGTCTACAATGAGCAGTTCTTC. It yields the protein CASRAGTGVYNEQFF.

V and J are TRBV5-6 and TRBJ2-7; D tentatively fits TRBD1 or TRBD2 (5 bases each). CDR1 is SGHDT and CDR2 is YYEEEE in the germline V gene. The germline V and J ends were trimmed by 4 bases and 0 bases, with 8 bases remaining between them. The CDR3 contains 13 residues. The CDR3 bases are TGTGCCAGCAGCGCAGGGACCTCCTACGAGCAGTACGTC. This sequence encodes CASSAGTSYEQYV.

V and J are TRBV4-2 and TRBJ1-1; a possible D gene is TRBD1 (6 bases). From germline, CDR1 is LGHNA and CDR2 YNFKEQ. Deletions cut 3 bases from V and 1 base from J, with 12 bases between. The CDR3 totals 15 residues. The CDR3 spells CASSHATGRNTEAFF. The CDR3 DNA reads TGTGCCAGCAGCCATGCAACAGGGAGGAACACTGAAGCTTTCTTT.

This chain uses TRBV6-5 with TRBJ1-5; D uncertain. Trimming left V 2 bases short and J 5 bases short, with 10 bases between. This CDR3 is 14 amino acids long. Germline loops: CDR1 MNHEY, CDR2 SVGAGI. As DNA, the CDR3 is TGTGCCAGCAGTTACCTTTCCGTACATCAGCCCCAGCATTTT. Residues: CASSYLSVHQPQHF.

This sequence joins TRBV6-5 and TRBJ2-2; 7 bases align to TRBD1. V shed 4 bases and J 2 bases; nucleotides not matched to a gene: 4. The germline V gene has CDR1 MNHEY and CDR2 SVGAGI. The CDR3 extends over 15 amino acids. The CDR3 DNA reads as TGTGCCAGCAGTTCCGGGACAGTTAACACCGGGGAGCTGTTTTTT. Its protein is CASSSGTVNTGELFF.

The chain links TRBV16 to TRBJ1-1; D uncertain. Trimming left V 4 bases short and J 4 bases short, with 16 bases between. This CDR3 contains 15 residues. Germline loops: CDR1 KGHSY, CDR2 FQNENV. The CDR3 nucleotides read TGTGCCAGCAGCCCCCGGGCGGGAGGAGTCACTGAAGCTTTCTTT. It encodes CASSPRAGGVTEAFF. The entire variable domain, with the rest obtained from reference TRBV16 and TRBJ1-1, is as follows: GEEVAQTPKHLVRGEGQKAKLYCAPIKGHSYVFWYQQVLKNEFKFLISFQNENVFDETGMPKERFSAKCLPNSPCSLEIQATKLEDSAVYFCASSPRAGGVTEAFFGQGTRLTVV.

This chain links TRBV7-9 with TRBJ2-4, with 9 nucleotides matching TRBD1. Unmatched junction bases numbered 5, after V lost 5 bases and J lost 9 bases. This CDR3 contains 13 residues. Germline CDR1 and CDR2: SEHNR and FQNEAQ (reference sequence). For the CDR3, the DNA is TGTGCCAGCAGCCCGACAGGGGGTAGCATTCAGTACTTC. Protein sequence: CASSPTGGSIQYF. The complete variable domain, with remaining parts taken from reference TRBV7-9 and TRBJ2-4, reads DTGVSQNPRHKITKRGQNVTFRCDPISEHNRLYWYRQTLGQGPEFLTYFQNEAQLEKSRLLSDRFSAERPKGSFSTLEIQRTEQGDSAMYLCASSPTGGSIQYFGAGTRLSVL.

This clone came up a few times. This rearrangement joins TRBV9 to TRBJ2-7; D is ambiguous. Germline V gene data show CDR1 as SGDLS and CDR2 as YYNGEE. Trimming stripped 0 bases from V and 2 bases from J, with 6 bases between. The CDR3 contains 13 residues. CDR3 nucleotide sequence: TGTGCCAGCAGCGTAGGGGTCACCTACGAGCAGTACTTC. It codes for CASSVGVTYEQYF.

The chain carries TRBV28 and TRBJ1-5, with TRBD1 matching 10 bases. After removal of 5 bases from V and 4 bases from J, the junction contained 8 bases not matched to a gene. The CDR3 runs to 16 residues. Germline V gives CDR1 MDHEN, CDR2 SYDVKM. CDR3 sequence: CASSPGTGVRNQPQHF. The DNA for the CDR3 is TGTGCCAGCAGTCCGGGGACAGGGGTGCGAAATCAGCCCCAGCATTTT.

J is TRBJ1-6 and V is TRBV5-8; D is undetermined. V was shortened by 4 bases and J by 5 bases, with 7 bases between the two germline ends. CDR1 and CDR2 (germline): SGHTS, YDEGEE. The CDR3 spans 13 residues. CDR3 amino acids: CASSRDNNSPLHF. The CDR3, as DNA: TGTGCCAGCAGCCGAGATAATAATTCACCCCTCCACTTT.